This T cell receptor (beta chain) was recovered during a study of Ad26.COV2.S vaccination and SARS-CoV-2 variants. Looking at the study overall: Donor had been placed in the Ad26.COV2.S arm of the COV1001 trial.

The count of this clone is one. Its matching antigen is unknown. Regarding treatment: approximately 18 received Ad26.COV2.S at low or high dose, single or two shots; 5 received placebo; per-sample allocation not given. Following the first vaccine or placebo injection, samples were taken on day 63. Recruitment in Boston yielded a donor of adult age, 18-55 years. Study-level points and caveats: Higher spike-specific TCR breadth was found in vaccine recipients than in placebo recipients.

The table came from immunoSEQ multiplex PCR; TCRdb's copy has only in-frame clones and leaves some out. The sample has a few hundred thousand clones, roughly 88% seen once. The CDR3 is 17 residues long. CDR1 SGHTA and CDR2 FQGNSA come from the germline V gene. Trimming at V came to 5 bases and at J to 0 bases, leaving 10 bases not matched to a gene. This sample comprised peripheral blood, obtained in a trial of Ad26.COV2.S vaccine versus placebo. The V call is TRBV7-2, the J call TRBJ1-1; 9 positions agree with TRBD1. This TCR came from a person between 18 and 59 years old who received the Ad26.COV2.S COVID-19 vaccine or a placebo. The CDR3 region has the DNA TGTGCCAGCAGCATCGACAGGGGGATAATTATGAACACTGAAGCTTTCTTT. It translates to CASSIDRGIIMNTEAFF.